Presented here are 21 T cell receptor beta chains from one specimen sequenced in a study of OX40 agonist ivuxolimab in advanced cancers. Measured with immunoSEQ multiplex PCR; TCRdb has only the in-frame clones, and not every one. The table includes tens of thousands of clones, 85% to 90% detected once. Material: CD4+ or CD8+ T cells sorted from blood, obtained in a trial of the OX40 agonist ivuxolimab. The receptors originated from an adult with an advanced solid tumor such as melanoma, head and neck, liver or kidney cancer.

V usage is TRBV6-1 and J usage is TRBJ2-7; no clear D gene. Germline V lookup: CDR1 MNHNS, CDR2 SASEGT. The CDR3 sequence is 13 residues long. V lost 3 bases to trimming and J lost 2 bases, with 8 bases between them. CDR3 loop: CASSDLSTYEQYF. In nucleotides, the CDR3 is TGTGCCAGCAGTGACTTAAGTACCTACGAGCAGTACTTC.

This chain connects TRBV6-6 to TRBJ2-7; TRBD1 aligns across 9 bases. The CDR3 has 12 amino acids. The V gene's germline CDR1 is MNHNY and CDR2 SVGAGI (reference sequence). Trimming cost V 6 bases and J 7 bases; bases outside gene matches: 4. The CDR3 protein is CASSWTGVEQYF. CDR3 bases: TGTGCCAGCAGCTGGACAGGGGTTGAGCAGTACTTC.

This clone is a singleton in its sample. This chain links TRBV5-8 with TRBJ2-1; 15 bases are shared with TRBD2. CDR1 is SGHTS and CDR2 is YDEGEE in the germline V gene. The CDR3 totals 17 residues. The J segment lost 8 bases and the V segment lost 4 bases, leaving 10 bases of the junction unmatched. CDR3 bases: TGTGCCAGCAGCAAGGGTCGGACTAGCGGGAGGGTACATGAGCAGTTCTTC. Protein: CASSKGRTSGRVHEQFF. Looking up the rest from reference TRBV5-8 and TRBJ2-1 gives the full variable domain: EAGVTQSPTHLIKTRGQQATLRCSPISGHTSVYWYQQALGLGLQFLLWYDEGEERNRGNFPPRFSGRQFPNYSSELNVNALELEDSALYLCASSKGRTSGRVHEQFFGPGTRLTVL.

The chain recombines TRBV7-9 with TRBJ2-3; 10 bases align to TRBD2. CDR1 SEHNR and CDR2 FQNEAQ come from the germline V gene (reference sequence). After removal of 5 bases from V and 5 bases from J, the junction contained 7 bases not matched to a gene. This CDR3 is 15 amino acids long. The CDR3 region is CASSPAGGPGDTQYF. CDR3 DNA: TGTGCCAGCAGCCCAGCGGGAGGGCCGGGAGATACGCAGTATTTT.

DNA for the CDR3: TGTGCCAGCAGTTTCACGACTAGCGGGACAAGCACAGATACGCAGTATTTT. Translation gives CASSFTTSGTSTDTQYF. The rearrangement uses TRBV28 and TRBJ2-3, with 11 positions matching TRBD2. The trim removed 3 bases at V and 0 bases at J, leaving 5 bases unmatched. Germline-derived CDR1 and CDR2 are MDHEN and SYDVKM. The CDR3 sequence is 17 residues long.

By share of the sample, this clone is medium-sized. The CDR3 here is CASSATGEANEKLFF. The CDR3 DNA reads as TGTGCCAGCAGTGCAACAGGGGAAGCTAATGAAAAACTGTTTTTT. The rearrangement uses TRBV28 and TRBJ1-4; 7 nucleotides line up with TRBD1. V trimming: 5 bases; J trimming: 3 bases; junction bases outside the gene matches: 6. Germline V lookup: CDR1 MDHEN, CDR2 SYDVKM. CDR3 length: 15 residues.

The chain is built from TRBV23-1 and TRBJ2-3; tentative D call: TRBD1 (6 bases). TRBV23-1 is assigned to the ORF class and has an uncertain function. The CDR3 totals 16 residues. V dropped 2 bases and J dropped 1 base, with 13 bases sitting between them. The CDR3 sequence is CASSQLRGSGTDTQYF. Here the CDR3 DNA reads TGCGCCAGCAGTCAACTCAGGGGTTCGGGCACAGATACGCAGTATTTT.

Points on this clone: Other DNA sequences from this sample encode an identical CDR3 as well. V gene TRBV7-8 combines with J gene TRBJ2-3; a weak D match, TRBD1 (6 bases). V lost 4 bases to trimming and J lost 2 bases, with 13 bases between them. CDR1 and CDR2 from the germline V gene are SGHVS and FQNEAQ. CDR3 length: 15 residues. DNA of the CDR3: TGTGCCAGCAGCTCACTACAGGGCCCCACAGATACGCAGTATTTT. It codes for CASSSLQGPTDTQYF. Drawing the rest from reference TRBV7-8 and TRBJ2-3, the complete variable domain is GAGVSQSPRYKVAKRGQDVALRCDPISGHVSLFWYQQALGQGPEFLTYFQNEAQLDKSGLPSDRFFAERPEGSVSTLKIQRTQQEDSAVYLCASSSLQGPTDTQYFGPGTRLTVL.

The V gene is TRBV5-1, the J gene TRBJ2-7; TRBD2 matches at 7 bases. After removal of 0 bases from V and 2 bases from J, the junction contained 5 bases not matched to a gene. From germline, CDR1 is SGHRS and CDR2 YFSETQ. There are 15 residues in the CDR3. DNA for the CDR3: TGCGCCAGCAGCTTGGCCCCTAGCGGACCCTACGAGCAGTACTTC. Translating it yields CASSLAPSGPYEQYF. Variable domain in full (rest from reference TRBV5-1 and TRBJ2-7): KAGVTQTPRYLIKTRGQQVTLSCSPISGHRSVSWYQQTPGQGLQFLFEYFSETQRNKGNFPGRFSGRQFSNSRSEMNVSTLELGDSALYLCASSLAPSGPYEQYFGPGTRLTVT.

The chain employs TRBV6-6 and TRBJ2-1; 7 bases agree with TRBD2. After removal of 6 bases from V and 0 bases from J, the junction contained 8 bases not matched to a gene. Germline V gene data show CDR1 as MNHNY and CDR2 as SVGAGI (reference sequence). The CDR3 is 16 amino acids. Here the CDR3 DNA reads TGTGCCAGCAGCCGCGTAGCGGGTGGCTCCTACAATGAGCAGTTCTTC. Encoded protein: CASSRVAGGSYNEQFF.

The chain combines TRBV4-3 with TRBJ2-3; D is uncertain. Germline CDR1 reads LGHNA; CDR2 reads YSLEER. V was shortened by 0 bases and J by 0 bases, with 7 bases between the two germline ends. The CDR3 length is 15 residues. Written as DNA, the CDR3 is TGCGCCAGCAGCCAAGATCCAGCCAGCACAGATACGCAGTATTTT. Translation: CASSQDPASTDTQYF.

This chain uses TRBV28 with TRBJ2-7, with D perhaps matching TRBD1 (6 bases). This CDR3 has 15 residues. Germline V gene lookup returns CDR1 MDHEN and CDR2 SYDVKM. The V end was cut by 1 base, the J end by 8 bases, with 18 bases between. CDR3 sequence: CASSLYRESNSQQYF. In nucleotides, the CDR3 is TGTGCCAGCAGTTTATACAGGGAGTCGAACTCTCAGCAGTACTTC.

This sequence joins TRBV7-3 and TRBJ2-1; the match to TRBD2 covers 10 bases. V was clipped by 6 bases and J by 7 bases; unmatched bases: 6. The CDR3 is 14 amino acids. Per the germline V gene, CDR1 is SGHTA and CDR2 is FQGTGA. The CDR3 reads CASRSTGLANEQFF. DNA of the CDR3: TGTGCCAGCAGATCTACGGGACTAGCGAATGAGCAGTTCTTC.

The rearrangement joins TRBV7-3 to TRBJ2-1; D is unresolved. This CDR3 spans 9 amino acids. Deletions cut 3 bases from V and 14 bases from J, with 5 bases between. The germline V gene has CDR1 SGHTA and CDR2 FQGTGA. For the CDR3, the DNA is TGTGCCAGCAGCTTCTGGGAGTTCTTC. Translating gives CASSFWEFF.

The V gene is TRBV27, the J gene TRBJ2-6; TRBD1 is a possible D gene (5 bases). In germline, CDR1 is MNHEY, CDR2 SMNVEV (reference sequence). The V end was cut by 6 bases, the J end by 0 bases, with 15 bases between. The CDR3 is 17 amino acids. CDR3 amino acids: CASRSTGINSGANVLTF. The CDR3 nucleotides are TGTGCCAGCAGATCTACAGGTATAAACTCTGGGGCCAACGTCCTGACTTTC.

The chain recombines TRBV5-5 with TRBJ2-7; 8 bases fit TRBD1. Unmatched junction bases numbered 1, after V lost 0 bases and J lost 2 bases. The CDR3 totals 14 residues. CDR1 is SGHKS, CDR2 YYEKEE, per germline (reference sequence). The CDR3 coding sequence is TGTGCCAGCAGCTTGGGCAGGGGGCCCTACGAGCAGTACTTC. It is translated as CASSLGRGPYEQYF. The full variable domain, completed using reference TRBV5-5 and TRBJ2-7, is DAGVTQSPTHLIKTRGQQVTLRCSPISGHKSVSWYQQVLGQGPQFIFQYYEKEERGRGNFPDRFSARQFPNYSSELNVNALLLGDSALYLCASSLGRGPYEQYFGPGTRLTVT.

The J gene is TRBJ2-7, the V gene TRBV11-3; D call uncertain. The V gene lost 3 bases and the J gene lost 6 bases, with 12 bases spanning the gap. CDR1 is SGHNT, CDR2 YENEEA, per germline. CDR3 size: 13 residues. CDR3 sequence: CASSLGLGSEQYF. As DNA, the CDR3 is TGTGCCAGCAGCTTGGGATTGGGCAGCGAGCAGTACTTC.

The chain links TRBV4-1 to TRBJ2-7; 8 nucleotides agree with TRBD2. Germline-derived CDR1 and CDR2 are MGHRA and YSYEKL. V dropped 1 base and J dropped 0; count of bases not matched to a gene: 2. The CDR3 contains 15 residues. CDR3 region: CASSQVGTSSYEQYF. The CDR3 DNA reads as TGCGCCAGCAGCCAAGTTGGGACTAGCTCCTACGAGCAGTACTTC.

The CDR3 region is CASTLDRGLADTQYF. The CDR3 bases are TGTGCCAGCACCCTGGACAGGGGTTTGGCAGATACGCAGTATTTT. The genes are TRBV28 and TRBJ2-3; TRBD1 agrees at 9 bases. V lost 7 bases, J lost 4 bases, and 9 bases stayed unmatched. The CDR3 contains 15 residues. The V gene's germline CDR1 is MDHEN and CDR2 SYDVKM.

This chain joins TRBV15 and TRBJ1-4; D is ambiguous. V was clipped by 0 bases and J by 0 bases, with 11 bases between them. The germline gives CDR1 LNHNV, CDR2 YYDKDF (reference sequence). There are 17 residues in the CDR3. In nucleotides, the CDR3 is TGTGCCACCAGCAGAGAGTCGCCCCGGACAACTAATGAAAAACTGTTTTTT. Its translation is CATSRESPRTTNEKLFF.

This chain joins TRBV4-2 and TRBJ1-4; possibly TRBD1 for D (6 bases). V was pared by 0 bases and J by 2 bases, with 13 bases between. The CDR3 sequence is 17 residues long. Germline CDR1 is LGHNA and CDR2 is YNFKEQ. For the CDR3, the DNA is TGTGCCAGCAGCCAAGATAAGGACAGCTACACTAATGAAAAACTGTTTTTT. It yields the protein CASSQDKDSYTNEKLFF.